This T cell receptor beta chain is drawn from a study of blood T cell repertoires in COVID-19 (dated by TCRdb to the early 2020s). For context, the study as a whole: Samples from collaborators originated in the United States, Italy and Spain and spanned both the acute and convalescent phases of COVID-19. The prospective study material was composed of cDNA or gDNA derived from T cells, B-cell-depleted T cells, or PBMCs. Subjects who had been exposed to COVID-19, were actively infected with it, or had recovered from it provided the deeply sampled blood TCRbeta repertoires that made up the dataset. A freely available public database, intended as a resource for researchers studying the immune response to SARS-CoV-2, is where the repertoires were released. Samples were obtained from the ongoing ImmuneRACE study (first 160 participants) and from over 1,000 subjects provided by 6 global collaborators. A de-identified subject ID, COVID-19 status, age in years and sex were almost always included in the sample metadata. Where available, HLA class I and class II types were taken from metadata supplied by the sample provider and were not determined by assay-based typing.

As for this clone: Its cognate antigen has yet to be identified. No qualities accompany the bases; no much larger clone lies one base away.

Per the germline V gene (reference sequence), SEHNR is the CDR1 and FQNEAQ is the CDR2. Cut back by 5 bases and 6 bases, the V and J ends lie 12 bases apart. Its CDR3 holds 13 amino acids, cysteine through phenylalanine. Kept here is only the CDR3 DNA, which spans 39 bases and is read in frame from base 1. General findings and caveats noted by the study authors: How much clinical and demographic metadata was included differed by source and by participant, and the metadata was provided uncurated.

TCRbeta CDR3 regions were amplified from genomic DNA using the immunoSEQ Assay, a bias-controlled multiplex PCR. In the authors' own workflow: The number of nucleated cells in each sample was estimated by amplification of reference gene primers within the assay. To quantify the absolute abundance of each unique TCRbeta CDR3 rearrangement, sequence reads were collapsed and filtered. For each sample, productive Simpson clonality was calculated as the square root of Simpson's diversity index over productive rearrangements. TCRdb provides this immuneACCESS table in a form limited to in-frame rearrangements. Some clones are lacking; in checked studies, under half of them reflect an unresolved V gene, and why the rest are absent is not known. The V and J calls and the clone size are those of that table, but D and trimming were determined from the DNA. Present in this sample are 380,000 or so clones, over 65% of which were seen just once. Clones ranked in the top ten supply more than 0.95% of the sample.

Whole blood was collected in K2EDTA tubes by collaborating institutions according to the institutions' own protocols. For TCRbeta analysis, collaborators shipped samples as frozen whole blood, isolated PBMCs, or DNA extracted from either of those sample types. The sample consisted of peripheral blood. The clonotype originates from a human donor with acute or convalescent COVID-19. The donor label of this sample is uncertain. The chain was built from TRBV7-9 and TRBJ2-3; the D gene cannot be named for sure. The sequenced DNA: TGTGCCAGCAGCCCTAGGAGCCCGGATACGCAGTATTTT. Protein translation: CASSPRSPDTQYF.